This TCR beta chain was captured by sequencing in a study of T cell responses to AZD1222 COVID-19 vaccine. In regard to this clone: What it binds is unknown.

The assay was immunoSEQ multiplex PCR, and TCRdb's table has in-frame clones only and misses some. The sample comprises more than 85,000 clones, 88% of which are singletons, and 13% rests with the top ten. Trimming took 7 bases from V and 3 from J, leaving 15 bases between them. The CDR3 covers 14 residues. Germline assignment: CDR1 MNHEY and CDR2 SVGAGI. Points from the study as a whole: Among the donors, most were white British and more were female, and clonal diversity was possibly underestimated.

The source of this sequence is an adult in good health. The source was peripheral blood, collected on day 0 of MenACWY control vaccination. The chain is built from TRBV6-5 and TRBJ1-1; tentatively, D is TRBD1 (5 bases). The CDR3 bases are TGTGCCAGCAAAGTGATGCTAGGGGACACTGAAGCTTTCTTT. Translated, it gives CASKVMLGDTEAFF.